The 13 T cell receptor beta chains given below trace back to one sample, sequenced in a study of a mutant IDH1 vaccine in newly diagnosed glioma. The protocol was immunoSEQ multiplex PCR, while the TCRdb copy is restricted to in-frame clones and leaves out a portion. This sample has 56,000 or so clones, with more than 70% found just once. Documented time point: week 5, during vaccination. Every vaccination contained 300 ug of the mutant IDH1 20-mer peptide and was paired with topical imiquimod. These receptors have no identified antigens. This material consisted of PBMCs, taken from a glioma patient whose treatment included an IDH1 peptide vaccine. The receptors originated from a woman between 40 and 55 years old with glioma.

The chain couples TRBV13 to TRBJ2-7; D unclear. The CDR3 loop spans 11 amino acids. Germline assignment: CDR1 PRHDT and CDR2 FYEKMQ (reference sequence). The V and J ends lost 4 bases and 4 bases respectively, with 5 bases between them. The CDR3 nucleotides read TGTGCCAGCAGCTCGTTTTACGAGCAGTACTTC. This translates into CASSSFYEQYF.

This clone was seen only a few times. The V call is TRBV7-9, the J call TRBJ2-7; 9 bases line up with TRBD1. The CDR3 covers 14 residues. The J segment lost 5 bases and the V segment lost 5 bases, leaving 7 bases of the junction unmatched. Per the germline V gene, CDR1 is SEHNR and CDR2 is FQNEAQ (reference sequence). CDR3 region: CASSRGQGNHEQYF. For the CDR3, the DNA is TGTGCCAGCAGCCGGGGACAGGGCAACCACGAGCAGTACTTC. Using reference TRBV7-9 and TRBJ2-7 for the parts outside the CDR3, the full variable domain is DTGVSQNPRHKITKRGQNVTFRCDPISEHNRLYWYRQTLGQGPEFLTYFQNEAQLEKSRLLSDRFSAERPKGSFSTLEIQRTEQGDSAMYLCASSRGQGNHEQYFGPGTRLTVT.

The chain has TRBV5-5 and TRBJ1-1; D unclear. Germline V CDR1 and CDR2: SGHKS, YYEKEE (reference sequence). The CDR3 length is 15 residues. The germline V and J ends were trimmed by 0 bases and 1 base, with 10 bases remaining between them. CDR3 residues: CASSLGGSGNTEAFF. CDR3 in DNA: TGTGCCAGCAGCTTGGGGGGATCTGGGAACACTGAAGCTTTCTTT.

The genes are TRBV29-1 and TRBJ1-1, with D possibly matching TRBD1 (5 bases). CDR3 length equals 13 residues. Trimming removed 7 bases at V and 2 bases at J, with 14 bases between. CDR1 and CDR2 (germline): SQVTM, ANQGSEA. Here the CDR3 DNA reads TGCAGCGCTGTGGACACACCAAACACTGAAGCTTTCTTT. Its translation: CSAVDTPNTEAFF. Looking up the rest from reference TRBV29-1 and TRBJ1-1 gives the full variable domain: SAVISQKPSRDICQRGTSLTIQCQVDSQVTMMFWYRQQPGQSLTLIATANQGSEATYESGFVIDKFPISRPNLTFSTLTVSNMSPEDSSIYLCSAVDTPNTEAFFGQGTRLTVV.

The CDR3 here is CASSPPGGSYGYTF. CDR3 DNA: TGTGCCAGCAGCCCCCCCGGAGGATCCTATGGCTACACCTTC. This chain joins TRBV4-2 and TRBJ1-2; the D is unclear. V shed 4 bases and J shed 4 bases, with 13 bases lying between them. The CDR3 runs to 14 residues. Germline V gives CDR1 LGHNA, CDR2 YNFKEQ.

The rearrangement links TRBV4-1 to TRBJ1-2; 10 bases agree with TRBD1. Germline CDR1 is MGHRA and CDR2 is YSYEKL. With 4 bases clipped from V and 0 bases from J, the junction kept 5 bases outside the gene matches. The CDR3 spans 16 residues. The CDR3 sequence: CASSPRDRGANYGYTF. The CDR3 DNA is TGCGCCAGCAGCCCCCGGGACAGGGGAGCTAACTATGGCTACACCTTC.

The rearrangement uses TRBV18 and TRBJ2-7; tentative D call: TRBD2 (5 bases). Germline assignment: CDR1 KGHSH and CDR2 LQKENI. CDR3 length: 15 amino acids. Trimming took 2 bases from V and 9 from J, leaving 20 bases between them. CDR3: CASSPRFGIGVGQYF. In DNA form, the CDR3 reads TGTGCCAGCTCACCAAGATTTGGAATCGGGGTGGGGCAGTACTTC.

The chain carries TRBV4-1 and TRBJ2-7; 7 bases match TRBD2. The germline V gene encodes CDR1 MGHRA and CDR2 YSYEKL. After removal of 4 bases from V and 3 bases from J, the junction contained 12 bases not matched to a gene. The CDR3 spans 16 residues. Written as DNA, the CDR3 is TGCGCCAGCAGCCCGGACCGAAGCGGGGACTACTACGAGCAGTACTTC. This codes for CASSPDRSGDYYEQYF.

The chain couples TRBV4-3 to TRBJ1-2, with 8 positions matching TRBD1. Germline V lookup: CDR1 LGHNA, CDR2 YSLEER. There are 15 residues in the CDR3. V was pared by 0 bases and J by 7 bases, with 7 bases of the junction left unmatched. The CDR3 reads CASSQDRATGVGYTF. As DNA, the CDR3 is TGCGCCAGCAGCCAAGATCGGGCGACAGGGGTTGGCTACACCTTC.

The rearrangement uses TRBV5-6 and TRBJ1-6; D remains unclear. The CDR3 has 14 amino acids. The V end lost 2 bases, the J end lost 9 bases, and 12 bases lay between the germline ends. The germline CDR1 and CDR2 sequences are SGHDT and YYEEEE. CDR3 residues: CASSLTAVSSPLHF. CDR3 sequence (DNA): TGTGCCAGCAGCTTAACGGCAGTTAGTTCACCCCTCCACTTT.

The chain uses TRBV7-6 and TRBJ1-5; D possibly corresponds to TRBD1 (5 bases). The V end was cut by 4 bases, the J end by 0 bases, with 13 bases between. This CDR3 region has 16 residues. Germline V gene data show CDR1 as SGHVS and CDR2 as FNYEAQ. CDR3 sequence (DNA): TGTGCCAGCAGCTCGTTCGGGGACTCTAGCAATCAGCCCCAGCATTTT. It specifies CASSSFGDSSNQPQHF.

This clone occurred a few times. This chain joins TRBV6-5 and TRBJ1-6, with D possibly TRBD1 on 5 matching bases. Deletions cut 0 bases from V and 9 bases from J, with 15 bases between. The CDR3 sequence is 16 residues long. Germline V CDR1 and CDR2: MNHEY, SVGAGI. The CDR3 loop is CASSYSGRAEGSPLHF. CDR3 coding DNA: TGTGCCAGCAGTTACTCGGGGCGGGCAGAGGGTTCACCCCTCCACTTT.

This clone was recorded only once. The rearrangement links TRBV7-8 to TRBJ2-1, with D possibly being TRBD2 (6 bases). Trimming took off 5 bases at V and 3 bases at J, with 20 bases between the two ends. The CDR3 has 17 residues. Germline CDR1 reads SGHVS; CDR2 reads FQNEAQ. CDR3 amino acids: CASSLLSAAGLYNEQFF. CDR3 coding DNA: TGTGCCAGCAGCCTACTTTCCGCCGCGGGGCTCTACAATGAGCAGTTCTTC.